This TCR beta chain was identified during a study of blood T cells in healthy people across ages. Study results and limitations: The long-lived group displayed more naive CD4+ cells, plus higher diversity, than the aged donors did. Older individuals had lower TCR beta diversity per million T cells (the decline was roughly linear).

PBMCs, at least 6 million per sample, were isolated. CDR3 length: 16 amino acids. J gave up 0 bases and V 7 bases, and 9 bases lay outside the gene matches. The germline CDR1 and CDR2 sequences are MNHNY and SVGAGI (reference sequence). It was with a sample-barcoded 5' primer and a J-beta primer mix that a second PCR of about 6 to 12 cycles was run. Every cDNA molecule bore a tag from a template-switch adaptor containing 12 random nucleotides. MiXCR, run by TCRdb on the 5' RACE reads, gives a single entry per CDR3 protein. The profile covers about 1,400,000 distinct CDR3 sequences, with roughly 40% appearing a single time and 7.9% taken by the ten largest. Notes on this clonotype: Its antigen is unknown.

This TCR was recovered from a woman aged 18-29 years in good health. The chain couples TRBV6-6 to TRBJ2-1; 7 bases agree with TRBD2. The sample taken for sequencing was blood. Written as DNA, the CDR3 is TGTGCCAGCACCCGATCCGGGGGGTTCTCCTACAATGAGCAGTTCTTC. It yields the protein CASTRSGGFSYNEQFF.